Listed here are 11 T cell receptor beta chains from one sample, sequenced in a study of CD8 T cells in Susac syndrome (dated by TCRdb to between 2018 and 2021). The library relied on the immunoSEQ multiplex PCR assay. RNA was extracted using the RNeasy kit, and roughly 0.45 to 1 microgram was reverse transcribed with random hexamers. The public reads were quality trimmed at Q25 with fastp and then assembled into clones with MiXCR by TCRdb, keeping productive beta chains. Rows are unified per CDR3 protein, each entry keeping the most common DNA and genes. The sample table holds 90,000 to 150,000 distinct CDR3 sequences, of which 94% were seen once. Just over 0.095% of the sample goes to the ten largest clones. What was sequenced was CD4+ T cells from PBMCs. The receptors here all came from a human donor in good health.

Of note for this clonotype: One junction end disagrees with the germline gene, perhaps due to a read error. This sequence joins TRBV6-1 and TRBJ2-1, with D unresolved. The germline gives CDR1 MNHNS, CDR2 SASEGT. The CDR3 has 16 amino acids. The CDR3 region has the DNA TGTGCCATCAGTGAAGGCGGACGTAGCTCCTACAATGAGCAGTTCTTC. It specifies CAISEGGRSSYNEQFF.

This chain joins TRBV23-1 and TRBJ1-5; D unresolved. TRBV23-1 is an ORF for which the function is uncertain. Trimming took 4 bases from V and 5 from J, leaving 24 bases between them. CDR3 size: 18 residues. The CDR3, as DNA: TGCGCCAGCAGTCCTACATTTAGGAACAGCCTTTTCTATCAGCCCCAGCATTTT. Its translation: CASSPTFRNSLFYQPQHF.

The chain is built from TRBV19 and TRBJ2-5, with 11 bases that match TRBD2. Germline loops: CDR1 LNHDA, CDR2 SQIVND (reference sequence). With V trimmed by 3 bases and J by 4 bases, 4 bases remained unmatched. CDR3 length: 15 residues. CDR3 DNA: TGTGCCAGTAGTATCGCCACTAGCGGGAGAGAGACCCAGTACTTC. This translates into CASSIATSGRETQYF. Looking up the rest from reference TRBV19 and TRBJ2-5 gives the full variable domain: DGGITQSPKYLFRKEGQNVTLSCEQNLNHDAMYWYRQDPGQGLRLIYYSQIVNDFQKGDIAEGYSVSREKKESFPLTVTSAQKNPTAFYLCASSIATSGRETQYFGPGTRLLVL.

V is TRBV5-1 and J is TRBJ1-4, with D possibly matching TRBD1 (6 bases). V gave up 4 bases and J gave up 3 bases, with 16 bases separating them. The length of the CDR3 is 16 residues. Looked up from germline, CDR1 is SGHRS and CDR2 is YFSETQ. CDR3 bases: TGCGCCAGCAGCCCGACTCCAGGGGCTGCTAATGAAAAACTGTTTTTT. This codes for CASSPTPGAANEKLFF.

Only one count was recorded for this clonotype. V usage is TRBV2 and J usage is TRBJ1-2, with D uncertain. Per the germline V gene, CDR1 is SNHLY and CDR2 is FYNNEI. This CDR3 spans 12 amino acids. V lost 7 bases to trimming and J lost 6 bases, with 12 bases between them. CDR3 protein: CASNPGYDGYTF. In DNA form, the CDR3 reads TGTGCCAGCAATCCCGGATATGATGGCTACACCTTC.

The CDR3 DNA reads as TGTGCCAGCAGTGATTCGGGGTGGGAAAAACTGTTTTTT. Its protein product is CASSDSGWEKLFF. The chain is built from TRBV2 and TRBJ1-4; D is uncertain. Trimming shortened V by 3 bases and J by 8 bases, and 10 bases separated the two germline ends. The CDR3 sequence is 13 residues long. Germline values: CDR1 SNHLY, CDR2 FYNNEI.

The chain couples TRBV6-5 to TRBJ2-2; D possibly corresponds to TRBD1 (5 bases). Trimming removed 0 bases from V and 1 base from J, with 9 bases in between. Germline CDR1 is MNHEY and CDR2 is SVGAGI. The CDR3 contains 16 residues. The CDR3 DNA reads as TGTGCCAGCAGTTACTCTGCAGGGTTGAACACCGGGGAGCTGTTTTTT. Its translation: CASSYSAGLNTGELFF.

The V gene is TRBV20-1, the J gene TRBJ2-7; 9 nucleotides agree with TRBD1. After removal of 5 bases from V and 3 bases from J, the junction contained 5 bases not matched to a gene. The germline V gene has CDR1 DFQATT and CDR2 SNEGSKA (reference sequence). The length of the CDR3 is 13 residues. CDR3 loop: CSAHGQGNYEQYF. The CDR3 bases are TGCAGTGCTCATGGACAGGGGAACTACGAGCAGTACTTC.

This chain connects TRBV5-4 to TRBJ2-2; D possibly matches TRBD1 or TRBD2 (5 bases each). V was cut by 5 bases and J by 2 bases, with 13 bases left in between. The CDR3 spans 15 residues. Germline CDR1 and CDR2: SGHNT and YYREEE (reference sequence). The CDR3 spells CASRPDRLNTGELFF. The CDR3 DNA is TGTGCCAGCAGGCCTGACAGACTAAACACCGGGGAGCTGTTTTTT.

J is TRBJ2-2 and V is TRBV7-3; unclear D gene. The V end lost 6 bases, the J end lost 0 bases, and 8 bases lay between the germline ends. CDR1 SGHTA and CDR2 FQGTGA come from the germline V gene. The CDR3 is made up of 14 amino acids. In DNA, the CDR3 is TGTGCCAGCAGGATCCGATCGAACACCGGGGAGCTGTTTTTT. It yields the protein CASRIRSNTGELFF.

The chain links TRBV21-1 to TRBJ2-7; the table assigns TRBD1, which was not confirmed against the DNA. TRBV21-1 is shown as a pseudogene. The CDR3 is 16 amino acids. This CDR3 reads CASSTSSGTGTYEQYF. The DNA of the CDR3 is TGTGCCAGCAGCACTTCTTCCGGGACAGGTACCTACGAGCAGTACTTC.